This T cell receptor beta chain was sequenced for a study of blood T cell repertoires in COVID-19. Turning to the study itself: Italy, Spain and the United States were the sources of the convalescent and acute COVID-19 samples. PBMCs, B-cell-depleted T cells, or T cells were the source of the cDNA or gDNA that made up the material.

In the authors' workflow: Amplification with reference gene primers provided the estimates of nucleated cell counts. Some clones are missing from TCRdb's copy, which holds only in-frame ones; the method was immunoSEQ multiplex PCR. V, J and clone size are taken as reported in that table, and D and trimming were inferred from the DNA itself. The profile shows some 87,000 clones, 85% of them singletons. CDR1 is ENHRY and CDR2 is SYGVKD in the germline V gene. The CDR3 has 16 amino acids. V lost 2 bases and J 4 bases, leaving 15 bases between the germline ends. Sample: peripheral blood. This receptor was taken from a woman in her seventies with active or convalescent COVID-19. The chain couples TRBV10-3 to TRBJ1-3; D perhaps matches TRBD1 (6 bases). CDR3 nucleotides: TGTGCCATCAGTGAGGACCCGAACAGGGTGGGAAACACCATATATTTT. This encodes CAISEDPNRVGNTIYF.